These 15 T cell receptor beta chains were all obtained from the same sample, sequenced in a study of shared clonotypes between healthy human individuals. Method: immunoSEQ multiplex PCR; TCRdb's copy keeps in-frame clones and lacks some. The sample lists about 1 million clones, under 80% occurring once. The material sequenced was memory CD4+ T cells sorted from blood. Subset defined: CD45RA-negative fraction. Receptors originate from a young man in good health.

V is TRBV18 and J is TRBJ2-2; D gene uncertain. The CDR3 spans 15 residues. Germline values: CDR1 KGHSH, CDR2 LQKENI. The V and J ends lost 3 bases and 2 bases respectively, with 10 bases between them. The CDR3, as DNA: TGTGCCAGCTCACCGCAGAGTTCTAACACCGGGGAGCTGTTTTTT. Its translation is CASSPQSSNTGELFF.

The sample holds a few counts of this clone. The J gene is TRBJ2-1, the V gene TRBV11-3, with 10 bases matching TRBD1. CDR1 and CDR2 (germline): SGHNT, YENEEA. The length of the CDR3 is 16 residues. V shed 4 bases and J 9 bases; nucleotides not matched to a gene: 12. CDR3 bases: TGTGCCAGCAGCTCGGCCGGGACAGGGGTTAGTAGTGAGCAGTTCTTC. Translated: CASSSAGTGVSSEQFF.

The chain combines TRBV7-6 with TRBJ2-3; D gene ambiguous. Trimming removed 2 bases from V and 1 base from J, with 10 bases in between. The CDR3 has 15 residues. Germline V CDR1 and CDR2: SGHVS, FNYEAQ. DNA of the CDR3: TGTGCCAGCAGCTTACAACCTGGTGGCACAGATACGCAGTATTTT. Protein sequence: CASSLQPGGTDTQYF. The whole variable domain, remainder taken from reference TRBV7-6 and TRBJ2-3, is GAGVSQSPRYKVTKRGQDVALRCDPISGHVSLYWYRQALGQGPEFLTYFNYEAQQDKSGLPNDRFSAERPEGSISTLTIQRTEQRDSAMYRCASSLQPGGTDTQYFGPGTRLTVL.

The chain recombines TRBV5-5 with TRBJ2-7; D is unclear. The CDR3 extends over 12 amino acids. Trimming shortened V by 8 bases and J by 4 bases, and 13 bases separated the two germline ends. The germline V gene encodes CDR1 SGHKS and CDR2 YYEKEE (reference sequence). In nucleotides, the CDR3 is TGTGCCAGACTCCGATCGCGGTACGAGCAGTACTTC. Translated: CARLRSRYEQYF.

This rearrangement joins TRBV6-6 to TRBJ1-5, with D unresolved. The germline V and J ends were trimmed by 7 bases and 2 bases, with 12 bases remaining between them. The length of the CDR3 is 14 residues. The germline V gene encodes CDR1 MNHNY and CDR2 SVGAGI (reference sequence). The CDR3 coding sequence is TGTGCCAGCATTCAAGGCGGACGCAATCAGCCCCAGCATTTT. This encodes CASIQGGRNQPQHF.

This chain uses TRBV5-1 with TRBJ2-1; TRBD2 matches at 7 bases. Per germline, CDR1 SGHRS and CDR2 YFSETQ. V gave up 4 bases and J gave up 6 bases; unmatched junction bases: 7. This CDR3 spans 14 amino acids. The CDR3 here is CASSPIAGVNEQFF. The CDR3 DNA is TGCGCCAGCAGCCCTATAGCGGGCGTCAATGAGCAGTTCTTC. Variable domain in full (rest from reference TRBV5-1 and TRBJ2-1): KAGVTQTPRYLIKTRGQQVTLSCSPISGHRSVSWYQQTPGQGLQFLFEYFSETQRNKGNFPGRFSGRQFSNSRSEMNVSTLELGDSALYLCASSPIAGVNEQFFGPGTRLTVL.

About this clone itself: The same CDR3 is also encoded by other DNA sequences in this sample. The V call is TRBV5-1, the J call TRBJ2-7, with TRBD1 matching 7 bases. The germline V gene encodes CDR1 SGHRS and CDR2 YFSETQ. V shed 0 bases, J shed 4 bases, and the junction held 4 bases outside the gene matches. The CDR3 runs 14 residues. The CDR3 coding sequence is TGCGCCAGCAGCTTGGGACAGGGTGGTTACGAGCAGTACTTC. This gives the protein CASSLGQGGYEQYF.

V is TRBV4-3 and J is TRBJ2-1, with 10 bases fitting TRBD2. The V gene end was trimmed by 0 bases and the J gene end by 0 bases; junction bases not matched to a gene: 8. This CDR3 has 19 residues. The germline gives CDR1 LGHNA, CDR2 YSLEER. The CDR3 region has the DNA TGCGCCAGCAGCCAAGAAGCCCTAGCGGGAGCCCGCTCCTACAATGAGCAGTTCTTC. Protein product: CASSQEALAGARSYNEQFF.

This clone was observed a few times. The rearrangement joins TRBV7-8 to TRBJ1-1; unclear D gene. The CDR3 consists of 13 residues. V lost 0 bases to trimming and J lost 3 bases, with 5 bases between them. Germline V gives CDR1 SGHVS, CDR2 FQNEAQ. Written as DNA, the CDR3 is TGTGCCAGCAGCTTAGCCTGGGACACTGAAGCTTTCTTT. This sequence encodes CASSLAWDTEAFF.

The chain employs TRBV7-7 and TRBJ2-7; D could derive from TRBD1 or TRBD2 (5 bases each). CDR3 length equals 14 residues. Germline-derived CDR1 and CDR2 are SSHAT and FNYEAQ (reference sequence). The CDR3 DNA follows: TGTGCTAGCTCCCCCCCCGGGGCACCCTACGAGCAGTACTTC. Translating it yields CASSPPGAPYEQYF.

The CDR3 is CASSQGTSGRVYEQYF. The CDR3 nucleotides read TGCGCCAGCAGCCAAGGGACTAGCGGGAGAGTTTACGAGCAGTACTTC. The chain carries TRBV4-1 and TRBJ2-7; 13 positions match TRBD2. J lost 4 bases, V lost 1 base, and 4 bases had no gene match. This CDR3 has 16 residues. Germline CDR1 and CDR2: MGHRA and YSYEKL.

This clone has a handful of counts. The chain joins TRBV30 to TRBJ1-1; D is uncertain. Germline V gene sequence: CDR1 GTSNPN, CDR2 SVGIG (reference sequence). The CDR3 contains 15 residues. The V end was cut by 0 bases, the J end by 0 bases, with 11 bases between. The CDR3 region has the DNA TGTGCCTGGAGTGTACGACGGAGCATGAACACTGAAGCTTTCTTT. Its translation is CAWSVRRSMNTEAFF.

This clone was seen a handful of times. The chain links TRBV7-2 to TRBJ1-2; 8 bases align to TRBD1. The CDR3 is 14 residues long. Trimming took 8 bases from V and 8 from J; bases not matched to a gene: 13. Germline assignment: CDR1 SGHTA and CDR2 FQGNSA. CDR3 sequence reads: CASLPGGVISGYTF. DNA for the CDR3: TGTGCCAGCCTACCAGGGGGCGTTATCAGCGGCTACACCTTC.

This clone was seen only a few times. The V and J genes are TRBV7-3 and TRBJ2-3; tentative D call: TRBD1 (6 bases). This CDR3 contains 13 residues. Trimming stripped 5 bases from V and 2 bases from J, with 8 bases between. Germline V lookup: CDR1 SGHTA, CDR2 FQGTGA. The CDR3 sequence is CASSRQVTDTQYF. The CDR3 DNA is TGTGCCAGCAGCAGACAGGTCACAGATACGCAGTATTTT.

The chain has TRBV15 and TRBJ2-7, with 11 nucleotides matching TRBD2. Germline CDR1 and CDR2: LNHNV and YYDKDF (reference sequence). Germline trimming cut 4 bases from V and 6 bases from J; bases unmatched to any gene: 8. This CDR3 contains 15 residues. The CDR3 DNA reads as TGTGCCACCAGCATCCTACTAGCGGGAGTCTCCGAGCAGTACTTC. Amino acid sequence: CATSILLAGVSEQYF.